This T cell receptor (beta chain) emerged from a study of shared clonotypes between healthy human individuals. Findings of the study overall: A handful of donors shared around 5.2% of their naive CD4 clonotypes.

Splitting the CD4+ cells yielded a CD45RA+ naive subset and a CD45RA-negative memory subset. Libraries were prepared by immunoSEQ multiplex PCR; TCRdb keeps only in-frame clonotypes and omits some of them. Of some 2,400,000 clones listed, around 95% are singletons. The germline V gene encodes CDR1 LNHDA and CDR2 SQIVND (reference sequence). Trimming stripped 2 bases from V and 2 bases from J, with 9 bases between. The CDR3 runs to 14 residues. As concerns this clone: Its antigen remains unidentified.

Sequenced material: naive CD4+ T cells sorted from blood. Subset denoted: CD45RA+ positively selected. V usage is TRBV19 and J usage is TRBJ2-5; D perhaps matches TRBD2 (6 bases). This receptor was identified in a man between 18 and 35 years old in good health. Written as DNA, the CDR3 is TGTGCCAGTAGTATACTGGGACTTCAAGAGACCCAGTACTTC. Protein: CASSILGLQETQYF.